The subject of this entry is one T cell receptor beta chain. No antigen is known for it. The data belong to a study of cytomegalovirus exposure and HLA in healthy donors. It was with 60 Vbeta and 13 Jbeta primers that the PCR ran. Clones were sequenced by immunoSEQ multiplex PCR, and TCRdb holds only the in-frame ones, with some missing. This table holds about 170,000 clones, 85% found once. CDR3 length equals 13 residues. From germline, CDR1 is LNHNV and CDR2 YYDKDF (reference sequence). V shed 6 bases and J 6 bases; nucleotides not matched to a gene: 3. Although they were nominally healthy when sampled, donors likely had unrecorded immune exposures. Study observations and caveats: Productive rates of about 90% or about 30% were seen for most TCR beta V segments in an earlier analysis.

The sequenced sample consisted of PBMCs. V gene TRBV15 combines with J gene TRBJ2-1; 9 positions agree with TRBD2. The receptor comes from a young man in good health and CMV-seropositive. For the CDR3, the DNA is TGTGCCACCAGATGGCGGGGGGGCAATGAGCAGTTCTTC. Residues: CATRWRGGNEQFF.